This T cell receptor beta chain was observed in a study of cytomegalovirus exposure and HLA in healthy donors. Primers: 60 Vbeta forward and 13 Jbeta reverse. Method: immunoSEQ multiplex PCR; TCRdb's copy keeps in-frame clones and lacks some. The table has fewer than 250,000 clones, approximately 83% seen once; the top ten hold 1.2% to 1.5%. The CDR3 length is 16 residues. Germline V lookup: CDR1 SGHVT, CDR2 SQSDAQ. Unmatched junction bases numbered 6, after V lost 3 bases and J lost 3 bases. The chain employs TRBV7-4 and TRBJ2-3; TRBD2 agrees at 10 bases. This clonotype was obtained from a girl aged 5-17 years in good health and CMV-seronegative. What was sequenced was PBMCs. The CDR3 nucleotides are TGTGCCAGCAGCTTGCGGCTAGCGGGAGCTACAGATACGCAGTATTTT. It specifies CASSLRLAGATDTQYF.